The entry below describes one TCR beta chain. The antigen is unknown. The data are from a study of cytomegalovirus exposure and HLA in healthy donors. Background on the study: Early released data comprised approximately 85 million unique TCRs from HLA-typed donors. Study conclusions and caveats: A later analysis showed that HLA-associated TCR beta chains had undergone more clonal expansion than equally common others. A link between a missense DCLRE1C variant and TCR beta V- and J-gene trimming emerged from a later analysis. A later analysis found that most CMV-associated TCR beta chains appeared HLA-restricted.

The V and J ends lost 6 bases and 4 bases, in that order; junction bases with no gene match: 10. Per germline, CDR1 MDHEN and CDR2 SYDVKM. This CDR3 is built from 15 residues. 60 Vbeta and 13 Jbeta primers were used in PCR. Repertoires were generated with immunoSEQ multiplex PCR, while TCRdb's copy carries only in-frame clones and drops some. The sample comprises 140,000 to 150,000 clones, 70% of which are singletons, and about 2% rests with the top ten. The chain recombines TRBV28 with TRBJ1-2; 8 bases line up with TRBD1. The TCR originated in an older woman in good health and CMV-seropositive. Sequencing was carried out using PBMCs. CDR3: CASRPRQGRSYGYTF. CDR3 coding DNA: TGTGCCAGCAGACCACGACAGGGGAGAAGCTATGGCTACACCTTC.